One and the same sample provided the 14 T cell receptor beta chains below, sequenced in a study of blood T cell repertoires in COVID-19. Method: immunoSEQ multiplex PCR; TCRdb's copy keeps in-frame clones and lacks some. Of around 330,000 clones in the sample, roughly 90% were seen once. The sequenced sample consisted of peripheral blood. All receptors come from a woman in her fifties or sixties with active or convalescent COVID-19.

This clone was recorded only once. J is TRBJ1-1 and V is TRBV5-4, with D perhaps TRBD1 (5 bases). The CDR3 is 16 amino acids. V lost 3 bases, J lost 5 bases, and 20 bases lay in between. CDR1 SGHNT and CDR2 YYREEE come from the germline V gene (reference sequence). The CDR3 sequence is CASSYEPRVKGTEAFF. In nucleotides, the CDR3 is TGTGCCAGCAGCTATGAACCCAGGGTAAAGGGTACTGAAGCTTTCTTT.

The gene calls are TRBV5-1 and TRBJ1-2; 8 positions agree with TRBD1. From germline, CDR1 is SGHRS and CDR2 YFSETQ. The CDR3 spans 11 residues. V lost 9 bases to trimming and J lost 6 bases; unmatched junction nucleotides: 4. CDR3 sequence reads: CANMTGDGYTF. For the CDR3, the DNA is TGCGCCAACATGACAGGGGATGGCTACACCTTC.

The J gene is TRBJ2-1, the V gene TRBV5-1, with D perhaps TRBD2 (5 bases). CDR1 SGHRS and CDR2 YFSETQ come from the germline V gene. Between the trimmed V and J ends, which lost 4 bases and 4 bases, there was a span of 12 bases. The CDR3 consists of 14 residues. DNA of the CDR3: TGCGCCAGCAGCCCCCCCGGGGAATACAATGAGCAGTTCTTC. Translation: CASSPPGEYNEQFF.

This chain links TRBV7-9 with TRBJ2-3; 10 bases map to TRBD2. V shed 2 bases and J 3 bases; nucleotides not matched to a gene: 11. The germline CDR1 and CDR2 sequences are SEHNR and FQNEAQ (reference sequence). This CDR3 region has 18 residues. The CDR3 is CASSLNVLAGEKTDTQYF. The CDR3 DNA sequence: TGTGCCAGCAGCTTAAACGTTCTAGCGGGAGAAAAAACAGATACGCAGTATTTT.

This clone has just a few counts. The chain links TRBV2 to TRBJ1-2; the match to TRBD1 covers 7 bases. This CDR3 has 13 residues. V lost 4 bases to trimming and J lost 7 bases; unmatched junction nucleotides: 6. Germline lookup yields CDR1 SNHLY and CDR2 FYNNEI. The CDR3 spells CASSGQGVGGYTF. Here the CDR3 DNA reads TGTGCCAGCAGTGGACAGGGAGTCGGTGGCTACACCTTC.

This chain uses TRBV19 with TRBJ1-2; weak D call: TRBD1 (5 bases). The germline CDR1 and CDR2 sequences are LNHDA and SQIVND (reference sequence). V was shortened by 4 bases and J by 8 bases, with 8 bases between the two germline ends. The CDR3 has 11 residues. CDR3 loop: CASSTRTGYTF. The CDR3 nucleotides are TGTGCCAGTAGTACCCGGACAGGCTACACCTTC.

The V and J genes are TRBV7-2 and TRBJ2-5; tentatively, D is TRBD1 (5 bases). The V gene's germline CDR1 is SGHTA and CDR2 FQGNSA. V lost 7 bases, J lost 4 bases, and 19 bases lay in between. This CDR3 comprises 15 residues. The CDR3 loop reads CASTPIIGAAETQYF. The DNA of the CDR3 is TGTGCCAGCACCCCAATTATTGGGGCGGCAGAGACCCAGTACTTC.

The chain joins TRBV2 to TRBJ1-5, with D maybe TRBD1 (5 bases). Germline assignment: CDR1 SNHLY and CDR2 FYNNEI. Trimming cost V 0 bases and J 5 bases, with 14 bases left between them. This CDR3 region has 16 residues. CDR3 coding DNA: TGTGCCAGCAGTGAAGCGTTGTCTCGGGGGGATCAGCCCCAGCATTTT. Its protein is CASSEALSRGDQPQHF. Full variable domain (remainder filled in from reference TRBV2 and TRBJ1-5): EPEVTQTPSHQVTQMGQEVILRCVPISNHLYFYWYRQILGQKVEFLVSFYNNEISEKSEIFDDQFSVERPDGSNFTLKIRSTKLEDSAMYFCASSEALSRGDQPQHFGDGTRLSIL.

The J gene is TRBJ2-7, the V gene TRBV6-1; 8 bases line up with TRBD1. Unmatched junction bases numbered 6, after V lost 3 bases and J lost 2 bases. CDR3 size: 15 residues. Germline CDR1 and CDR2: MNHNS and SASEGT. DNA for the CDR3: TGTGCCAGCAGTGACCAGGGGGCGCCTCCCTACGAGCAGTACTTC. Its protein product is CASSDQGAPPYEQYF.

This rearrangement joins TRBV2 to TRBJ2-5, with 10 bases identical to TRBD1. J gave up 5 bases and V 7 bases, and 10 bases lay outside the gene matches. Germline V gives CDR1 SNHLY, CDR2 FYNNEI. This CDR3 is built from 15 residues. The CDR3 loop is CASNRAGQGVETQYF. The DNA of the CDR3 is TGTGCCAGCAATAGGGCTGGACAGGGGGTTGAGACCCAGTACTTC.

The rearrangement uses TRBV5-6 and TRBJ1-1; D possibly corresponds to TRBD1 (6 bases). V lost 0 bases, J lost 7 bases, and 7 bases lay in between. Germline lookup yields CDR1 SGHDT and CDR2 YYEEEE. The CDR3 loop spans 12 amino acids. The CDR3 DNA follows: TGTGCCAGCAGCTTGGACAGGGATGAAGCTTTCTTT. It encodes CASSLDRDEAFF.

The chain recombines TRBV5-4 with TRBJ2-5; tentatively, D is TRBD2 (6 bases). V shed 4 bases and J shed 2 bases, with 9 bases lying between them. The CDR3 spans 13 residues. Germline assignment: CDR1 SGHNT and CDR2 YYREEE (reference sequence). The CDR3 bases are TGTGCCAGCAGCCCCGGGGGACAAGAGACCCAGTACTTC. Its protein is CASSPGGQETQYF.

This rearrangement joins TRBV7-2 to TRBJ1-2, with 9 bases matching TRBD1. CDR1 and CDR2 from the germline V gene are SGHTA and FQGNSA. V lost 5 bases, J lost 5 bases, and 9 bases stayed unmatched. CDR3 size: 15 residues. The CDR3 nucleotides read TGTGCCAGCAGCCCTCCACAGGGGGCAACGTATGGCTACACCTTC. It codes for CASSPPQGATYGYTF. The complete variable domain, with remaining parts taken from reference TRBV7-2 and TRBJ1-2, reads GAGVSQSPSNKVTEKGKDVELRCDPISGHTALYWYRQSLGQGLEFLIYFQGNSAPDKSGLPSDRFSAERTGGSVSTLTIQRTQQEDSAVYLCASSPPQGATYGYTFGSGTRLTVV.

The chain recombines TRBV6-5 with TRBJ1-2, with 12 positions matching TRBD1. Trimming took 1 base from V and 8 from J; bases not matched to a gene: 8. Germline V gene sequence: CDR1 MNHEY, CDR2 SVGAGI. The CDR3 loop spans 16 amino acids. The CDR3, as DNA: TGTGCCAGCAGTTACTTGCCGGGACAGGGGGCGGAAGGCTACACCTTC. Encoded protein: CASSYLPGQGAEGYTF.